These 5 T cell receptor beta chains were sequenced from one sample in a study of T cell clonality in common variable immunodeficiency. Sequenced by immunoSEQ multiplex PCR; TCRdb stores in-frame clones only, minus some. The sample shows under 50,000 clones, no singletons; the ten largest hold approximately 2%. Source material: peripheral blood mononuclear cells. These receptors were obtained from a person between 18 and 75 years old in good health.

This clone was detected ten times or more. The read stops 3 residues short of the end of the CDR3; the missing end is completed from the germline J gene. The chain has TRBV11-2 and TRBJ2-3; D is unclear. CDR3 size: 12 residues. Germline CDR1 SGHAT, CDR2 FQNNGV. V was trimmed by 5 bases and J by 5 bases, leaving 8 bases between them. The CDR3: CASSEGQDTQYF. The sequenced CDR3 bases are TGTGCCAGCAGCGAAGGGCAAGATACG.

Many counts were recorded for this clone. The CDR3 is cut off 3 residues early in the read; its end comes from the germline J gene. V and J are TRBV5-1 and TRBJ2-2; 10 nucleotides align to TRBD2. The CDR3 covers 15 residues. J lost 5 bases, V lost 0 bases, and 1 base had no gene match. Per germline, CDR1 SGHRS and CDR2 YFSETQ. CDR3 region: CASSLGTSGTGELFF. CDR3 DNA, as far as it was read: TGCGCCAGCAGCTTGGGGACTAGCGGTACCGGGGAG.

This clone was observed at least ten times. Sequencing ends 3 residues short of the CDR3 end; the germline J gene provides the rest. This rearrangement joins TRBV20-1 to TRBJ1-2, with 10 positions matching TRBD1. Germline CDR1 is DFQATT and CDR2 is SNEGSKA (reference sequence). The CDR3 has 14 residues. The ends lost 4 bases at V and 3 bases at J; junction bases unmatched: 5. Incomplete CDR3 DNA: TGCAGTGCTATAAGAGGGACAGGGGACTATGGC. As protein: CSAIRGTGDYG. The full-length CDR3 reads as CSAIRGTGDYGYTF.

This clone was seen at least ten times. CDR3 protein: CASSLWGDSTDTQYF. CDR3 bases read: TGCGCCAGCAGCTTGTGGGGGGACAGCACAGATACG. This chain joins TRBV5-1 and TRBJ2-3; tentative D call: TRBD2 (6 bases). The CDR3 end falls 3 residues outside the read, so it is completed with the germline J gene. In germline, CDR1 is SGHRS, CDR2 YFSETQ. The CDR3 runs to 15 residues. The V gene lost 1 base and the J gene lost 0 bases, with 9 bases spanning the gap.

This clone was detected many times. The sequenced CDR3 bases are TGTGCCTGGAGTGCCGGGACAGGTTATGATGAG. This encodes CAWSAGTGYDE. In full, the CDR3 is CAWSAGTGYDEQFF. This chain uses TRBV30 with TRBJ2-1, with 8 bases that match TRBD1. The read is 3 residues too short to cover the CDR3 end, so that end is filled in from the germline J gene. From germline, CDR1 is GTSNPN and CDR2 SVGIG (reference sequence). V lost 1 base and J lost 8; bases outside the gene matches: 7. The CDR3 runs 14 residues.